A selection of T cell receptor beta chains follows, all from one sample in a study of blood T cell repertoires in COVID-19. Profiling relied on immunoSEQ multiplex PCR, and the TCRdb table lists in-frame clones only, not all of them. Among around 240,000 clones listed, approximately 84% were seen once. Sample: peripheral blood. These receptors all stem from a woman over 75 with acute or convalescent COVID-19. Each CDR3 is given with its conserved first and last residue. Each record gives: D gene, V gene, J gene, clone size, CDR3 DNA, CDR3 protein. A D gene is named only where the DNA matches it firmly. Clone size is given for some rows only: seen once, a few or many times, or a class if the clone is expanded.

d_call: NA
v_call: TRBV19
j_call: TRBJ2-2
clone_size: few
cdr3_nt: TGTGCCAGTAGCCCCCGGGACACCGGTTGGGAGCTGTTTTTT
cdr3_aa: CASSPRDTGWELFF

d_call: TRBD1
v_call: TRBV19
j_call: TRBJ2-7
clone_size: NA
cdr3_nt: TGTGCCAGTACCCCTAGGTGGGACAGGGGTTACGAGCAGTACTTC
cdr3_aa: CASTPRWDRGYEQYF

d_call: TRBD1
v_call: TRBV27
j_call: TRBJ1-6
clone_size: NA
cdr3_nt: TGTGCCAGCAGTTTCCGGGACAGAAGCTCCTATAATTCACCCCTCCACTTT
cdr3_aa: CASSFRDRSSYNSPLHF

d_call: TRBD2
v_call: TRBV7-8
j_call: TRBJ2-5
clone_size: few
cdr3_nt: TGTGCCAGCAGGCGGACTAGCGGAGAGACCCAGTACTTC
cdr3_aa: CASRRTSGETQYF

d_call: TRBD1
v_call: TRBV5-5
j_call: TRBJ1-2
clone_size: NA
cdr3_nt: TGTGCCAGCAGCTTGGGGACCCCGGGACAGGGAACAAACTATGGCTACACCTTC
cdr3_aa: CASSLGTPGQGTNYGYTF

d_call: TRBD1
v_call: TRBV20-1
j_call: TRBJ1-5
clone_size: NA
cdr3_nt: TGCAGTGCTACTGACAGGGCTAGCAATCAGCCCCAGCATTTT
cdr3_aa: CSATDRASNQPQHF

d_call: NA
v_call: TRBV7-2
j_call: TRBJ2-7
clone_size: NA
cdr3_nt: TGTGCCAGCAACCGGGAGCCCTACGAGCAGTACTTC
cdr3_aa: CASNREPYEQYF

d_call: TRBD2
v_call: TRBV4-3
j_call: TRBJ2-2
clone_size: NA
cdr3_nt: TGCGCCAGCAGCAAGGGACTAGCGGGGGGAAGCACCGGGGAGCTGTTTTTT
cdr3_aa: CASSKGLAGGSTGELFF

d_call: NA
v_call: TRBV2
j_call: TRBJ2-1
clone_size: NA
cdr3_nt: TGTGCCAGCAGTGAAATTAGCCGGAATGAGCAGTTCTTC
cdr3_aa: CASSEISRNEQFF

d_call: TRBD2
v_call: TRBV27
j_call: TRBJ2-5
clone_size: NA
cdr3_nt: TGTGCCAGCAGTGTACTAGCGGGAGTGAAACAAGAGACCCAGTACTTC
cdr3_aa: CASSVLAGVKQETQYF

d_call: TRBD1
v_call: TRBV11-1
j_call: TRBJ2-3
clone_size: NA
cdr3_nt: TGTGCCAGCAGCTCCGGACAGGGGGCAACAGATACGCAGTATTTT
cdr3_aa: CASSSGQGATDTQYF

d_call: TRBD1
v_call: TRBV5-4
j_call: TRBJ2-7
clone_size: NA
cdr3_nt: TGTGCCAGTTCCCGGGACAGGGGATACGAGCAGTACTTC
cdr3_aa: CASSRDRGYEQYF

d_call: TRBD1
v_call: TRBV5-1
j_call: TRBJ2-3
clone_size: NA
cdr3_nt: TGCGCCAGCAGCAACGGACAGGGGGCCAGCACAGATACGCAGTATTTT
cdr3_aa: CASSNGQGASTDTQYF

d_call: NA
v_call: TRBV5-1
j_call: TRBJ1-3
clone_size: NA
cdr3_nt: TGCGCCAGCAGCCCCGACAGCTACACTGGAAACACCATATATTTT
cdr3_aa: CASSPDSYTGNTIYF

d_call: TRBD1
v_call: TRBV7-8
j_call: TRBJ1-2
clone_size: NA
cdr3_nt: TGTGCCAGCAGCTTAGAGGGAAAAGGGACAGGGGGCTATGGCTACACCTTC
cdr3_aa: CASSLEGKGTGGYGYTF

d_call: TRBD2
v_call: TRBV7-3
j_call: TRBJ2-7
clone_size: NA
cdr3_nt: TGTGCCAGCAGCCCCGGACTAGCGGGAGTGGGGGAGCAGTACTTC
cdr3_aa: CASSPGLAGVGEQYF